The 14 T cell receptor beta chains presented below share a single source sample, sequenced in a study of blood T cell repertoires in COVID-19. Using immunoSEQ multiplex PCR, the repertoire was profiled, and TCRdb retains in-frame clones only, with some absent. Among more than 60,000 clones listed, 65% to 90% were seen once. Sequences were obtained from peripheral blood. The receptor set was obtained from a human donor in a cohort sampled during active COVID-19.

The chain uses TRBV6-5 and TRBJ1-1; D call uncertain. Germline CDR1 MNHEY, CDR2 SVGAGI. The V end lost 4 bases, the J end lost 5 bases, and 17 bases lay between the germline ends. The CDR3 runs 15 residues. The CDR3 DNA reads TGTGCCAGCAGTTCCACCCAAAGCGGTAGGACTGAAGCTTTCTTT. It yields the protein CASSSTQSGRTEAFF.

Worth noting for this clone: Other DNA variants within this sample encode the same CDR3. V usage is TRBV11-2 and J usage is TRBJ2-7, with TRBD2 as a possible D gene (5 bases). CDR1 and CDR2 from the germline V gene are SGHAT and FQNNGV. V lost 1 base to trimming and J lost 0 bases, with 7 bases between them. CDR3 length equals 14 residues. CDR3 amino acids: CASSLAGGSYEQYF. The CDR3 DNA reads as TGTGCCAGCAGCTTAGCCGGAGGCTCCTACGAGCAGTACTTC.

Here the CDR3 DNA reads TGTGCCAGCAGTGAATGGCGGAGTGGAACTTATGGCTACACCTTC. Translating gives CASSEWRSGTYGYTF. The rearrangement uses TRBV25-1 and TRBJ1-2; D remains ambiguous. In germline, CDR1 is MGHDK, CDR2 SYGVNS. Between the trimmed V and J ends, which lost 1 base and 5 bases, there was a span of 14 bases. The CDR3 loop spans 15 amino acids.

The gene calls are TRBV7-3 and TRBJ2-5; 15 nucleotides line up with TRBD2. There are 18 residues in the CDR3. Germline trimming cut 0 bases from V and 2 bases from J; bases unmatched to any gene: 4. Germline-derived CDR1 and CDR2 are SGHTA and FQGTGA. CDR3 in amino acids: CASSLTGGTSGGQETQYF. The DNA for the CDR3 is TGTGCCAGCAGCTTAACAGGAGGGACTAGCGGGGGGCAAGAGACCCAGTACTTC.

The rearrangement joins TRBV3-1 (or the pseudogene TRBV3-2) to TRBJ1-2, with 7 bases aligning to TRBD1. The germline V gene has CDR1 LGHDT and CDR2 YNNKEL (reference sequence). J gave up 0 bases and V 3 bases, and 7 bases lay outside the gene matches. The CDR3 spans 16 residues. The CDR3 reads CASSQGQMRSNYGYTF. The CDR3 DNA reads TGTGCCAGCAGCCAGGGACAGATGCGGTCTAACTATGGCTACACCTTC.

This chain uses TRBV27 with TRBJ2-1; 9 bases agree with TRBD2. Germline V gives CDR1 MNHEY, CDR2 SMNVEV (reference sequence). J gave up 7 bases and V 2 bases, and 6 bases lay outside the gene matches. The CDR3 has 15 amino acids. For the CDR3, the DNA is TGTGCCAGCAGTTTACTCCAAGCGGGGGGTAATGAGCAGTTCTTC. It is translated as CASSLLQAGGNEQFF.

This chain links TRBV14 with TRBJ2-3; TRBD2 agrees at 11 bases. The V and J ends lost 5 bases and 6 bases, in that order; junction bases with no gene match: 10. Germline lookup yields CDR1 SGHDN and CDR2 FVKESK. The CDR3 consists of 16 residues. CDR3 residues: CASSTGLAAFTDTQYF. Written as DNA, the CDR3 is TGTGCCAGCAGCACGGGACTAGCGGCGTTCACGGATACGCAGTATTTT.

The CDR3 DNA reads as TGTGCCAGCAGCCCGTGGGGGGTGGCCTACGAGCAGTACTTC. It specifies CASSPWGVAYEQYF. This chain uses TRBV7-8 with TRBJ2-7; weak D call: TRBD2 (6 bases). The CDR3 is 14 amino acids. Germline V gene data show CDR1 as SGHVS and CDR2 as FQNEAQ. The V gene lost 5 bases and the J gene lost 2 bases, with 13 bases spanning the gap.

The chain joins TRBV4-3 to TRBJ1-2; 11 nucleotides agree with TRBD1. CDR1 and CDR2 from the germline V gene are LGHNA and YSLEER. Trimming removed 4 bases from V and 7 bases from J; junction bases left unmatched: 8. The CDR3 has 15 residues. The CDR3 DNA reads as TGCGCCAGCAGCCGAGGGACAGGGGGATTGTTTGGCTACACCTTC. Protein: CASSRGTGGLFGYTF.

The chain combines TRBV11-2 with TRBJ2-3; TRBD1 aligns across 9 bases. Germline lookup yields CDR1 SGHAT and CDR2 FQNNGV. J lost 5 bases, V lost 1 base, and 1 base had no gene match. This CDR3 region has 14 residues. The CDR3 is CASSLGGQGDTQYF. CDR3 sequence (DNA): TGTGCCAGCAGCTTAGGGGGACAGGGAGATACGCAGTATTTT.

The chain uses TRBV3-1 (or the pseudogene TRBV3-2) and TRBJ1-1; D gene unclear. Germline CDR1 reads LGHDT; CDR2 reads YNNKEL (reference sequence). This CDR3 contains 15 residues. The V end lost 1 base, the J end lost 1 base, and 10 bases lay between the germline ends. CDR3 sequence reads: CASSQVATGNTEAFF. The CDR3 bases are TGTGCCAGCAGCCAAGTAGCAACCGGGAACACTGAAGCTTTCTTT.

This chain uses TRBV4-1 with TRBJ1-1; 11 nucleotides line up with TRBD1. Germline V lookup: CDR1 MGHRA, CDR2 YSYEKL. The CDR3 spans 14 residues. After removal of 3 bases from V and 10 bases from J, the junction contained 7 bases not matched to a gene. This CDR3 reads CASSQTPGTGGAFF. The DNA of the CDR3 is TGCGCCAGCAGCCAGACTCCCGGGACAGGGGGAGCTTTCTTT.

The genes are TRBV21-1 and TRBJ2-1; TRBD2, as called in the table, went unchecked against the DNA. TRBV21-1 is flagged as a pseudogene. The CDR3 length is 17 residues. The CDR3 sequence: CASSKVPLGSSYNEQFF. CDR3 coding DNA: TGTGCCAGCAGCAAGGTCCCACTAGGATCCTCCTACAATGAGCAGTTCTTC.

V gene TRBV3-1 (or the pseudogene TRBV3-2) combines with J gene TRBJ2-7; D remains unclear. CDR3 length equals 11 residues. The germline V gene encodes CDR1 LGHDT and CDR2 YNNKEL (reference sequence). V shed 10 bases and J shed 0 bases, with 7 bases lying between them. The CDR3 DNA sequence: TGTGCCACCCGTAGCTCCTACGAGCAGTACTTC. This codes for CATRSSYEQYF.